A few counts support the clone carrying this T cell receptor (beta chain). Its specificity is unknown. Sequence data for DNA of cultured CD4+ T cells were generated by the Oncomine TCR Beta short-read assay. TCRdb independently ran MiXCR on the PCR reads; one entry per CDR3 protein. The table records 25,000 to 30,000 distinct CDR3 sequences, 50% of them present only once. V was pared by 9 bases and J by 4 bases, with 16 bases between. This CDR3 comprises 15 residues. Germline CDR1 reads MNHNS; CDR2 reads SASEGT. The source of the sample is a study of vaccination and CD4 T cells after COVID-19. For the study at large: As a positive control, some control cultures were given a CEFX pool, while others were given an HIV-1 Nef pool or no peptide. Findings and limits, study-wide: Rising from around 20 to 38, the median of SARS-CoV-2-reactive clonotypes did not change significantly.

Treatment described: approximately nine-day PBMC culture with coronavirus spike peptide pools or control peptides (ViraFEST assay). Peptide pool stimulation in ViraFEST expanded antigen-specific T cells, whose TCRs were then sequenced. The chain uses TRBV6-1 and TRBJ1-6, with D possibly TRBD1 on 6 matching bases. The origin of this receptor is a human donor who received a COVID-19 vaccine. Sequenced here: CD4+ T cells from blood, cultured in vitro, sampled before SARS-CoV-2 vaccination. CDR3 amino acids: CASWTVLAYNSPLHF. The CDR3 coding sequence is TGTGCCAGTTGGACAGTGCTGGCTTATAATTCACCCCTCCACTTT.